This TCR beta chain came from a study of regulatory T cells in long-lasting Graves disease. Findings and caveats of the study: Patients with persistent disease shared 2,500 or so public clonotypes, outpacing the 966 shared by new patients. TRBV28, TRBJ1-2 and TRBJ2-5 were favored in persistent disease.

As to this clonotype: The antigen is unknown.

Time point of the sample: newly diagnosed GD, antithyroid drugs for less than 3 months. From RNA extracted from PBMCs, the TCR library was made. Building the TCR beta libraries relied on iRepertoire HTBI primers, and CDR3 regions underwent Arm-PCR. One entry per CDR3 protein, called by TCRdb with MiXCR from the multiplex PCR reads. The sample lists about 430,000 distinct CDR3 sequences, approximately 16% seen once, with around 7.6% in the top ten. CDR1 and CDR2 (germline): SGDLS, YYNGEE. The CDR3 extends over 14 amino acids. V was clipped by 3 bases and J by 4 bases, with 11 bases between them. These same data were also listed under a study on T cells in Graves' hyperthyroidism and ophthalmopathy. That paper adds: From stable hyperthyroidism, ophthalmopathy was set apart by a 13 V-J model.

The sequence was collected from a woman aged 40 to 50 with Graves disease. The sample here was peripheral blood mononuclear cells (PBMCs), taken at new diagnosis, from a patient treated with antithyroid drugs. V is TRBV9 and J is TRBJ2-1; D is unresolved. CDR3 region: CASSARLLYNEQFF. CDR3 DNA: TGTGCCAGCAGCGCCAGACTTCTGTACAATGAGCAGTTCTTC.